This T cell receptor beta chain was sequenced during a study of T cells in Graves' hyperthyroidism and ophthalmopathy. Study observations and caveats: Ophthalmopathy and stable hyperthyroidism were told apart by a 13 V-J model.

Germline assignment: CDR1 MNHEY and CDR2 SVGEGT. The CDR3 runs 13 residues. With 4 bases removed from V and 4 bases from J, the gap between germline ends came to 7 bases. In the case of this clonotype: Its antigen is still unknown.

Using RNA transcripts as the source, TCR beta CDR3 regions were amplified. First-round RT-PCR with HTBI primers amplified the TCR CDR3 region. TCRdb reprocessed the multiplex PCR reads via MiXCR and lists one record per CDR3 protein. The sample carries approximately 570,000 distinct CDR3 sequences, roughly 21% recorded once. Patients were excluded because of uncontrolled infection, other autoimmune disease, pregnancy or lactation. PBMCs were obtained from over 8.5 ml fresh peripheral blood. The source material was blood. This sequence joins TRBV6-2 or TRBV6-3 and TRBJ1-4; unclear D gene. The TCR originated in a man aged 35 to 55 with Graves' ophthalmopathy. The DNA of the CDR3 is TGTGCCAGCAGTTTCGACTATAATGAAAAACTGTTTTTT. Its translation is CASSFDYNEKLFF.